These T cell receptor beta chains were read from a single sample in a study of shared clonotypes between healthy human individuals. Generated by immunoSEQ multiplex PCR, the TCRdb table keeps only in-frame clones and is missing some. Of 650,000 to 700,000 clones detected, about 90% appear once; the ten largest clones hold less than 40%. Material: memory CD8+ T cells from PBMCs. These receptor sequences come from a man aged 18 to 30 in good health. Some clones in this sample may be carry-over from other donors' samples. Both conserved end residues are part of each CDR3. A D gene is named only where the DNA matches it firmly. Clone size is given for some rows only: seen once, a few or many times, or a class if the clone is expanded.

TRBV27	.	TRBD2	TRBJ2-7	TGTGCCAGCAGTTTACACAGGGCCGGGAGGGGCTTTAAATCGGAGCAGTACTTC	CASSLHRAGRGFKSEQYF
TRBV10-3	.	TRBD2	TRBJ2-4	TGTGCCATCAGTGAGTCTGTACTAGCGGGAGGCGTTGTTGTCAAAAACATTCAGTACTTC	CAISESVLAGGVVVKNIQYF
TRBV30	.	TRBD2	TRBJ2-1	TGTGCCTGGGGTTACGGGAGGGCGTGGGAGCAGTTCTTC	CAWGYGRAWEQFF
TRBV11-1	.	TRBD2	TRBJ2-5	TGTGCCAGCAGCTTAAGGTCGGGGGGTCAAGAGACCCAGTACTTC	CASSLRSGGQETQYF
TRBV27	.	.	TRBJ2-5	TGTGCCAGCAGAGGGTATGCCGAACCGGTGGAGACCCAGTACTTC	CASRGYAEPVETQYF
TRBV28	.	.	TRBJ2-7	TGTGCCAGCAGTTTTAGAAACACCTACTACGAGCAGTACTTC	CASSFRNTYYEQYF
TRBV27	.	.	TRBJ2-2	TGTGCCAGCGGACCTCGGGCATTGCGGCTGGGGGAGCTGTTTTTT	CASGPRALRLGELFF
TRBV27	once	.	TRBJ2-3	TGTGCCAGCAGTATCAACCCGATAGCTACGGGCACAGATACGCAGTATTTT	CASSINPIATGTDTQYF
TRBV27	.	.	TRBJ1-3	TGTGCCAGCAGTTTCGGGGGGACTGGAAACACCATATATTTT	CASSFGGTGNTIYF
TRBV7-9	.	.	TRBJ1-5	TGTGCCAGCAGTTCGGAGGGGCCGGATCAGCCCCAGCATTTT	CASSSEGPDQPQHF
TRBV4-2	.	TRBD1	TRBJ1-6	TGTGCCAGCAGCCTGGGGACAGGGGGTGGGACACCCCTCCACTTT	CASSLGTGGGTPLHF
TRBV27	once	TRBD1	TRBJ2-7	TGTGCCAGCAGTCCGGACAGGGGCCACGAGCAGTACTTC	CASSPDRGHEQYF
TRBV28	.	.	TRBJ1-1	TGTGCCAGCAGCGGAGGGGTGGACACTGAAGCTTTCTTT	CASSGGVDTEAFF
TRBV14	.	.	TRBJ1-4	TGTGCCAGCAGCCAACGAAGAACAGATCATGAAAAACTGTTTTTT	CASSQRRTDHEKLFF
TRBV20-1	.	.	TRBJ2-2	TGCAACTCTCAGGCCACCGGGGAGCTGTTTTTT	CNSQATGELFF
TRBV6-5	.	.	TRBJ2-7	TGTGCCAGCAGTTCCACAGGGGACTCTCGCAGTCGGTTCTTC	CASSSTGDSRSRFF
TRBV2	.	TRBD1	TRBJ2-7	TGTGCCAGCAGAGAAAACCGGGACAGGGCCTACGAGCAGTACTTC	CASRENRDRAYEQYF
TRBV4-1	once	TRBD1	TRBJ2-1	TGCGCCAGCAGCCCGAGACAGGGGGAGGTGGATGAGCAGTTCTTC	CASSPRQGEVDEQFF
TRBV10-3	.	.	TRBJ2-5	TGTGCCATCATTGTGGCAAGGACTTGGGGGGAGACCCAGTACTTC	CAIIVARTWGETQYF
TRBV18	.	TRBD2	TRBJ2-7	TGTGCCAGCTCACAAACTCAATGGACTAGCGGGAACTACGAGCAGTACTTC	CASSQTQWTSGNYEQYF
TRBV4-1	.	TRBD1	TRBJ2-7	TGCGCCAGCAGCCCCAAGGGACAGGGTAGGGGCGAGCAGTACTTC	CASSPKGQGRGEQYF
TRBV11-3	.	.	TRBJ2-1	TGTGCCAGAGAGAAAAAAGAGCAGTTCTTC	CAREKKEQFF
TRBV4-2	.	TRBD1	TRBJ1-1	TGTGCCAGCAGCCAGCCTTGGGGGACAGGCTTGAACGCTGAAGCTTTCTTT	CASSQPWGTGLNAEAFF
TRBV9	.	.	TRBJ1-2	TGTGCCAGCAGCGTAGGACAGGAAGCTAACTATGGCTACACCTTC	CASSVGQEANYGYTF
TRBV27	once	TRBD2	TRBJ2-7	TGTGCCAGCAGTCCCCTAGCGGTTCGATATTCCAGCTCCTACGAGCAGTACTTC	CASSPLAVRYSSSYEQYF
TRBV4-3	few	TRBD1	TRBJ2-1	TGCGCCAGCAGCCAAGGACAGGGGAGAGGCAATGAGCAGTTCTTC	CASSQGQGRGNEQFF
TRBV15	.	.	TRBJ2-1	TGTGCCACCAGCAGAGCCGGGACTGGAAGACACAATGAGCAGTTCTTC	CATSRAGTGRHNEQFF
TRBV9	.	TRBD1	TRBJ2-5	TGTGCCAGCAGCGCACAGGGGTCCCCAGAGACCCAGTACTTC	CASSAQGSPETQYF
TRBV28	.	TRBD1	TRBJ1-1	TGTGCCAGCAGTTTAAGGGGACAGGGCTCCTCCGCTGAAGCTTTCTTT	CASSLRGQGSSAEAFF
TRBV28	.	TRBD2	TRBJ2-1	TGTGCCAGCAGTTTATGGTGGACTAGCGAGCTTTATTACAATGAGCAGTTCTTC	CASSLWWTSELYYNEQFF
TRBV6-5	.	.	TRBJ1-1	TGTGCCAGCAGTTATAAATCCCTGAACACTGAAGCTTTCTTT	CASSYKSLNTEAFF
TRBV20-1	.	.	TRBJ2-2	TGCAGTGCCCGGAGCGGGGAGCTGTTTTTT	CSARSGELFF
TRBV11-1	few	TRBD2	TRBJ2-1	TGTGCCAGCAGCTTAGGGACAGGGACTAGCGATGAGCAGTTCTTC	CASSLGTGTSDEQFF
TRBV9	.	TRBD1	TRBJ1-1	TGTGCCAGCAGCCTCAGGGGGGGGCTGGACACTGAAGCTTTCTTT	CASSLRGGLDTEAFF
TRBV4-1	few	.	TRBJ1-1	TGCGCCAGCAGCCCGTACCGGACAGACACTGAAGCTTTCTTT	CASSPYRTDTEAFF
TRBV29-1	once	.	TRBJ1-5	TGCAGCGTTGGTAATCAGCCCCAGCATTTT	CSVGNQPQHF
TRBV6-6	.	.	TRBJ2-1	TGTGCCAGCAGCCCGACTAGGATCCTCTACAATGAGCAGTTCTTC	CASSPTRILYNEQFF
TRBV4-3	.	.	TRBJ2-1	TGCGCCAGCAGCCAAGGCAGGGTCTACGAGCAGTTCTTC	CASSQGRVYEQFF
TRBV6-6	.	.	TRBJ2-7	TGTGCCAGCAGTTACTCCGGCGGGACCTACGAGCAGTACTTC	CASSYSGGTYEQYF
TRBV28	.	.	TRBJ1-5	TGTGCCAGCAGTCCCAGAGGGGTAGGGTTTCAGCCCCAGCATTTT	CASSPRGVGFQPQHF
TRBV29-1	.	.	TRBJ1-1	TGCAGCGTTGTGGCTAGGCCCGTCAACACTGAAGCTTTCTTT	CSVVARPVNTEAFF
TRBV7-9	.	.	TRBJ1-2	TGTGCCAGCAGCCTACCCAGTGGCTACACCTTC	CASSLPSGYTF
TRBV7-3	.	.	TRBJ1-2	TGTGCCAGTACTCTCAACTATGGCTACACCTTC	CASTLNYGYTF
TRBV13	.	.	TRBJ1-1	TGTGCCAGCAGCTTGGTTGATGGAGGGGAAGCTTTCTTT	CASSLVDGGEAFF
TRBV5-1	.	.	TRBJ2-7	TGCGCCAGCAGCTCAATAGATTCCAGGGCCCTTACCTACGAGCAGTACTTC	CASSSIDSRALTYEQYF
TRBV18	.	TRBD2	TRBJ2-7	TGTGCCAGCTCACCACCGTCGCTAGCGGGGACCTCCTACGAGCAGTACTTC	CASSPPSLAGTSYEQYF
TRBV10-2	.	TRBD1	TRBJ2-7	TGCGCCAGCAGTGGATTCCGGGACAGCGCTTCCTACGAGCAGTACTTC	CASSGFRDSASYEQYF
TRBV27	.	TRBD2	TRBJ2-1	TGTGCCAGCAAAAAAACGGGCGGGAGCTCCTACAATGAGCAGTTCTTC	CASKKTGGSSYNEQFF
TRBV4-1	.	.	TRBJ2-5	TGCGCCAGCAGCCAAGGTGCATTAGGAACCATTAGGGAGACCCAGTACTTC	CASSQGALGTIRETQYF
TRBV6-6	.	.	TRBJ2-7	TGTGCCAGCAGTCAGCGTTACTCCTACGAGCAGTACTTC	CASSQRYSYEQYF
TRBV7-2	.	TRBD2	TRBJ2-2	TGTGCCAGCAGCTTACGTTTAGCGGGCTCGAACACCGGGGAGCTGTTTTTT	CASSLRLAGSNTGELFF
TRBV2	.	TRBD1	TRBJ2-3	TGTGCCAGCCTCGAGTGGGACAGGGGGCGCACAGATACGCAGTATTTT	CASLEWDRGRTDTQYF
TRBV27	.	TRBD2	TRBJ2-2	TGTGCCAGCAGACTAGCGGCCAACACCGGGGAGCTGTTTTTT	CASRLAANTGELFF
TRBV7-9	once	.	TRBJ2-3	TGTGCCAGTCGGATACTAGGTAGCACAGATACGCAGTATTTT	CASRILGSTDTQYF
TRBV15	few	.	TRBJ2-7	TGTGCCACCAGCAGAGTTGTAGTCCTGAGCTCCTACGAGCAGTACTTC	CATSRVVVLSSYEQYF
TRBV9	.	TRBD2	TRBJ2-1	TGTGCCAGCAGCGGATCGGGACTAGGAGGGGGCAATGAGCAGTTCTTC	CASSGSGLGGGNEQFF
TRBV6-6	.	.	TRBJ1-1	TGTGCCAGCAGTTACGTCGCCAAGAACACTGAAGCTTTCTTT	CASSYVAKNTEAFF